Listed below are T cell receptor beta chains from one sample, sequenced in a study of T-cell reconstitution after alpha-beta-depleted transplantation in children. One entry per CDR3 protein results from TCRdb running MiXCR on the PCR reads. The sample has 480,000 or so distinct CDR3 sequences, under 12% seen once. Sequencing used PBMCs, obtained before TCRalphabeta/CD19-depleted stem cell transplant. Receptors originate from a child aged 2 to 9 with inherited bone marrow failure, due to receive a stem cell transplant. Both conserved end residues are trimmed from each CDR3.

>TRBV6-6
ASSGPQGPEQY
>TRBV4-3
ASSQTVNNWYTQY
>TRBV6-2/TRBV6-3
ASRGRVLLSPYNEQF
>TRBV11-2
ASSLVGGANVLT
>TRBV10-3
AISEPTSGSLRNTGELF
>TRBV6-5
ASSYIRTGRRELF
>TRBV7-8
ASSRQGTGVRHTEAF
>TRBV5-1
ASSLDGFGYT
>TRBV7-2
ASSLVVYQY
>TRBV10-3
AISGEGSGANVLT
>TRBV6-2/TRBV6-3
ASSYGTGWNEQF
>TRBV6-1
ASRFPSDGGETQY
>TRBV29-1
SVLGGQGNYEQY
>TRBV10-1
ASSEYSNDHNEQF
>TRBV7-9
ASSPPGNMNTEAF
>TRBV4-1
ASSQVYRGGPETQY
>TRBV11-2
ASSLVSGQLNTEAF
>TRBV7-9
ASSYQKAGGEQETQY
>TRBV7-2
ASSRPPGVEQY
>TRBV5-1
ASSLEGGHPDTQY
>TRBV27
ARTTGKDGYT
>TRBV29-1
SATGNGEQY
>TRBV4-3
ASSQDWAGSYNEQF
>TRBV19
ASSTRTATNEKLF
>TRBV27
ASSLTAPGTGVQETQY
>TRBV11-2
ASSLGFSYGYT
>TRBV20-1
SAISGSHNEQF
>TRBV4-1
ASSQHGGWNTEAF
>TRBV7-9
ASSTTGTGWEKLF
>TRBV27
ASSPNRRLEQY
>TRBV3-1
ASSQGQRTSSYNEQF
>TRBV14
ASSHQDRGGEKLF
>TRBV18
ASSPTRFVRSAGGRADTQY
>TRBV12-3/TRBV12-4
ASSFGSGRVGETQY
>TRBV6-5
ASSSDRRSTEAF
>TRBV29-1
SARARDSFTGNTEAF
>TRBV7-9
AVSGSSGNTIY
>TRBV28
ASSRPTGGTETQY
>TRBV10-2
ASSELLPVWGTQY
>TRBV9
ASSTTPLEAALSGYT
>TRBV29-1
SVGGGRPYEQY